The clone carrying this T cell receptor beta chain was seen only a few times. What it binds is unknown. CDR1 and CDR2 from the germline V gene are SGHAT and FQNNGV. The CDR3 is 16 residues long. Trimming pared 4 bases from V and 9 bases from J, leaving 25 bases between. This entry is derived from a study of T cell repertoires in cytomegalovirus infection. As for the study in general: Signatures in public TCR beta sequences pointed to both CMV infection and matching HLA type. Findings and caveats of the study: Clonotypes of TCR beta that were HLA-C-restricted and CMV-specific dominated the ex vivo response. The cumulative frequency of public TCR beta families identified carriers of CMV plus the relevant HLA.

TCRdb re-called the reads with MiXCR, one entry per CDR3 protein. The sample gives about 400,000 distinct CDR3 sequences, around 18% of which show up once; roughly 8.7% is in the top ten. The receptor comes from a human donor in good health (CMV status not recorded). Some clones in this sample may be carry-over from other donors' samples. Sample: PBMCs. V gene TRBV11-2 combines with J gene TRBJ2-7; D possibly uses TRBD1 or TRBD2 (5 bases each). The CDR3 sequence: CASSSFPSRPTRGQYF. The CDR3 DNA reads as TGTGCCAGCAGCTCATTTCCAAGCAGACCTACGAGGGGGCAGTACTTC.